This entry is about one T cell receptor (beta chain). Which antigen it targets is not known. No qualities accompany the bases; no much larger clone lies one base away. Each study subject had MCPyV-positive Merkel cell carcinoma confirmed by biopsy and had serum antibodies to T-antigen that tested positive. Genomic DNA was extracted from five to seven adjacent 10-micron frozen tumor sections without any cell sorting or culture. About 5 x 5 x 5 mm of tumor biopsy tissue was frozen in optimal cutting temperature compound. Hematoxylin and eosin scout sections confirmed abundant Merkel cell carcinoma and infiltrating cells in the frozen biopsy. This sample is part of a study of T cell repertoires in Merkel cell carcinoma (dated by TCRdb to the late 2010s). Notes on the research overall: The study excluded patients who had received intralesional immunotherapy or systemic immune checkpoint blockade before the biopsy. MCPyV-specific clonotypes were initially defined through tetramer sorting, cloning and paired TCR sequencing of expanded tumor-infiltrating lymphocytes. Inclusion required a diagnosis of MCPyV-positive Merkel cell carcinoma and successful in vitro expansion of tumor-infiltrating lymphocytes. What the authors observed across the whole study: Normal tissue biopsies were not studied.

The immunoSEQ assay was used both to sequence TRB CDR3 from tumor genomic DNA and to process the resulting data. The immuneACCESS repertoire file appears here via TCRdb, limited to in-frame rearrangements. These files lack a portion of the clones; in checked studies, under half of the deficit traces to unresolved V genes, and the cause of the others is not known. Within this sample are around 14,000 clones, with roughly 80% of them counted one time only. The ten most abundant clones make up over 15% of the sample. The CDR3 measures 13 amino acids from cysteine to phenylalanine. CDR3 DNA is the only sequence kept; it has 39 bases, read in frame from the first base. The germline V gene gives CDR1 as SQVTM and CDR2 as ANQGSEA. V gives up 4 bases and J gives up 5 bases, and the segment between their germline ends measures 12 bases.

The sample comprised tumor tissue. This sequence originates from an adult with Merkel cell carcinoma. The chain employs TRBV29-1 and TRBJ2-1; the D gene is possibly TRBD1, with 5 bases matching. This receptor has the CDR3 CSVARTHNNEQFF. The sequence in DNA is TGCAGCGTTGCCAGGACACACAACAATGAGCAGTTCTTC.